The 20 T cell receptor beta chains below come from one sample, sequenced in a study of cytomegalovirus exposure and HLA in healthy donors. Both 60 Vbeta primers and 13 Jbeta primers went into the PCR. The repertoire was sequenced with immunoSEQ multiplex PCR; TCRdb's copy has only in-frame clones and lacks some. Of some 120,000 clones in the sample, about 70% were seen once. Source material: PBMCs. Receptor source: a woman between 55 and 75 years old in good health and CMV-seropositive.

The CDR3 DNA is TGCGCCAGCAGCGTGACAGGGGAGACTGCTACGCAGTATTTT. Protein sequence: CASSVTGETATQYF. V and J are TRBV5-1 and TRBJ2-3; TRBD1 aligns across 8 bases. This CDR3 has 14 amino acids. Trimming cost V 4 bases and J 8 bases; bases outside gene matches: 9. From germline, CDR1 is SGHRS and CDR2 YFSETQ.

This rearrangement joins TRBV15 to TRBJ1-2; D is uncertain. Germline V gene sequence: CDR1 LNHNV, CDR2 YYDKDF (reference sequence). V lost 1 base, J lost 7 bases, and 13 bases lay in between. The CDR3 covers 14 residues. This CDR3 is CATSRAGKDFGYTF. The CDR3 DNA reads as TGTGCCACCAGCAGAGCCGGGAAGGATTTTGGCTACACCTTC.

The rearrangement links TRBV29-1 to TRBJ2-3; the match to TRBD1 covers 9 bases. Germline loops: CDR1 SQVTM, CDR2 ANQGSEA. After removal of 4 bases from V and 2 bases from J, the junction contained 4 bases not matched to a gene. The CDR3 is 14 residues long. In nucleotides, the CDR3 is TGCAGCGTTGGACAGGGGGAAGCCACAGATACGCAGTATTTT. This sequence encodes CSVGQGEATDTQYF.

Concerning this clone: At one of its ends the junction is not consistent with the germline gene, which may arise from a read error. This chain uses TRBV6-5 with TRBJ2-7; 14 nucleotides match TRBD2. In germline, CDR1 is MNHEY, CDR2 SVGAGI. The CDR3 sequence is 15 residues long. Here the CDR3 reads CASSPGLAGVYEQHF. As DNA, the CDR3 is TGTGCCAGCAGTCCGGGACTAGCGGGAGTATACGAGCAGCACTTC.

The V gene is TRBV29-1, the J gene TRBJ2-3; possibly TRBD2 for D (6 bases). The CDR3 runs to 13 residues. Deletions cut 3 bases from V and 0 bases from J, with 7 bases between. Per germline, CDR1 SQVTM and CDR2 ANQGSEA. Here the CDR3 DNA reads TGCAGCGTTGATGGGGGGAGCACAGATACGCAGTATTTT. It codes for CSVDGGSTDTQYF.

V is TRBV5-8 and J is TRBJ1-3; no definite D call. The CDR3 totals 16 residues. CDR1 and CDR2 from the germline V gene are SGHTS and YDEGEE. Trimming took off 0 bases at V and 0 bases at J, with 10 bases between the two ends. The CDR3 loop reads CASSLAPGISGNTIYF. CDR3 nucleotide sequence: TGTGCCAGCAGCTTGGCCCCGGGAATCTCTGGAAACACCATATATTTT. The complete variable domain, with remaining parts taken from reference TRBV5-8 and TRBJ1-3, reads EAGVTQSPTHLIKTRGQQATLRCSPISGHTSVYWYQQALGLGLQFLLWYDEGEERNRGNFPPRFSGRQFPNYSSELNVNALELEDSALYLCASSLAPGISGNTIYFGEGSWLTVV.

CDR3 sequence (DNA): TGTGCCAGCAGCGTCACGGGACAGGGTGGGGCTACGCAGTATTTT. Its protein is CASSVTGQGGATQYF. The chain links TRBV5-4 to TRBJ2-3; 9 positions match TRBD1. Looked up from germline, CDR1 is SGHNT and CDR2 is YYREEE (reference sequence). V was clipped by 4 bases and J by 8 bases; unmatched bases: 11. The CDR3 totals 15 residues.

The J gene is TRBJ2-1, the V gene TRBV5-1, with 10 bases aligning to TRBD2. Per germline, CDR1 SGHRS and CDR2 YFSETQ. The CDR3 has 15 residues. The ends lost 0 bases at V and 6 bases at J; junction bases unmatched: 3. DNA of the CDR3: TGCGCCAGCAGCTTGGCTCTAGCGGGAGTCAATGAGCAGTTCTTC. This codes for CASSLALAGVNEQFF. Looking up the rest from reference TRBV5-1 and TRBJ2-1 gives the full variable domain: KAGVTQTPRYLIKTRGQQVTLSCSPISGHRSVSWYQQTPGQGLQFLFEYFSETQRNKGNFPGRFSGRQFSNSRSEMNVSTLELGDSALYLCASSLALAGVNEQFFGPGTRLTVL.

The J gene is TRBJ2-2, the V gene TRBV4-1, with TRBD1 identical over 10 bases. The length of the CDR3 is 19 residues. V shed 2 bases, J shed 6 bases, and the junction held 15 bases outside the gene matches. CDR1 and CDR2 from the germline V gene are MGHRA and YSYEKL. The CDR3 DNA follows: TGCGCCAGCAGCCAACTATCTTTGGTGGGACAGGGGAGGGCCGGGGAGCTGTTTTTT. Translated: CASSQLSLVGQGRAGELFF.

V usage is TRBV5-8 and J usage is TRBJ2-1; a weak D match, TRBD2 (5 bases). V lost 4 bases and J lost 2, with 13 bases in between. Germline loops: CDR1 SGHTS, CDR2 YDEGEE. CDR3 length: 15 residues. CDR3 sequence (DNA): TGTGCCAGCAGCCTCCTTACTAGTCCCTACAATGAGCAGTTCTTC. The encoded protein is CASSLLTSPYNEQFF.

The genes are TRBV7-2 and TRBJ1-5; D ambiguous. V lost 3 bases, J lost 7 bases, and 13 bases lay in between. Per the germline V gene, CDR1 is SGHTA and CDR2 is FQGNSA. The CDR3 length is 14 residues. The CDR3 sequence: CASSFFAVEQPQHF. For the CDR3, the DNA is TGTGCCAGCAGCTTTTTCGCGGTGGAACAGCCCCAGCATTTT.

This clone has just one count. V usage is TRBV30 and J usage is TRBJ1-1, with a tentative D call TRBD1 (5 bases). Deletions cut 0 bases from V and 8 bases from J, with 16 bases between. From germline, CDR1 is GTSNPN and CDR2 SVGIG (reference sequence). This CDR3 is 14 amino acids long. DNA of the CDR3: TGTGCCTGGAGTGTACGTTTTTCGGCAGGGGAAGCTTTCTTT. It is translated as CAWSVRFSAGEAFF.

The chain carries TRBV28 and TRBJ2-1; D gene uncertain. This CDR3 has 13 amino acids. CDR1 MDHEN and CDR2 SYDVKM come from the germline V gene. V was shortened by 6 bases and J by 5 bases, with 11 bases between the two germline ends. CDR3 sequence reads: CASRPEMNNEQFF. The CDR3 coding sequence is TGTGCCAGCAGGCCCGAGATGAACAATGAGCAGTTCTTC.

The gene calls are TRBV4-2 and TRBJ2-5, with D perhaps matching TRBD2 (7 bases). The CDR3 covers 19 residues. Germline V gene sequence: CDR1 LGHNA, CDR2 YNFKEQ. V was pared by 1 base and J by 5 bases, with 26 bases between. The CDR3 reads CASSQGTSFGGGARETQYF. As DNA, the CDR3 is TGTGCCAGCAGCCAAGGAACGTCTTTTGGAGGGGGGGCGCGGGAGACCCAGTACTTC.

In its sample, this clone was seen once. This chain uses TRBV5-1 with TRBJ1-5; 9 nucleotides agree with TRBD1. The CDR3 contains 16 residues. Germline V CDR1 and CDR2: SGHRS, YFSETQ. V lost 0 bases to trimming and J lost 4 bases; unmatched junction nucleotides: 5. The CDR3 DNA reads TGCGCCAGCAGCTTGGGGACCGGGACAGGGAATCAGCCCCAGCATTTT. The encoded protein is CASSLGTGTGNQPQHF.

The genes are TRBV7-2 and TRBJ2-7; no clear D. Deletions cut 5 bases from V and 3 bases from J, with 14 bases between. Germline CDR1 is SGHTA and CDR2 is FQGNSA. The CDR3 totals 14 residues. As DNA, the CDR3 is TGTGCCAGCAGCCGTCGATCCCAGTACTACGAGCAGTACTTC. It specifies CASSRRSQYYEQYF.

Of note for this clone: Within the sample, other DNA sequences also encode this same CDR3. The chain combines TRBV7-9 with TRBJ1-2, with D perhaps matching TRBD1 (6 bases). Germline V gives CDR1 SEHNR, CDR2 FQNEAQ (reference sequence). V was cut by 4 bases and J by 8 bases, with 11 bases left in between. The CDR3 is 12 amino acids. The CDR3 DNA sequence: TGTGCCAGCAGCTCAGGACAGAGCGGCTACACCTTC. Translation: CASSSGQSGYTF. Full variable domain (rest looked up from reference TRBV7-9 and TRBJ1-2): DTGVSQNPRHKITKRGQNVTFRCDPISEHNRLYWYRQTLGQGPEFLTYFQNEAQLEKSRLLSDRFSAERPKGSFSTLEIQRTEQGDSAMYLCASSSGQSGYTFGSGTRLTVV.

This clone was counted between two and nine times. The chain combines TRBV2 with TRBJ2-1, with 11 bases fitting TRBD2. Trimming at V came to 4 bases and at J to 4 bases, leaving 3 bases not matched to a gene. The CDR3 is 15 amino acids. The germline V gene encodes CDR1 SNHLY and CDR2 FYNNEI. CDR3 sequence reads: CASSGLAGSYNEQFF. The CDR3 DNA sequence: TGTGCCAGCAGTGGACTAGCGGGGAGTTACAATGAGCAGTTCTTC.

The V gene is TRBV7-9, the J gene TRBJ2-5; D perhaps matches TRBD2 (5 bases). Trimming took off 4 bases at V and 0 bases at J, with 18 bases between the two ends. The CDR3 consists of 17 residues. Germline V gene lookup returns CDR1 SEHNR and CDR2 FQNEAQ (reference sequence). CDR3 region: CASSSYAAGIYQETQYF. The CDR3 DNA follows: TGTGCCAGCAGCTCCTACGCCGCCGGGATTTACCAAGAGACCCAGTACTTC.

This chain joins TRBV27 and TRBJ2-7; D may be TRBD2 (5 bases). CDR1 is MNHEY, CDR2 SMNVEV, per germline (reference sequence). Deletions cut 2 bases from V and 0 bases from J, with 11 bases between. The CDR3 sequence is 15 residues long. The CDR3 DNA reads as TGTGCCAGCAGTTTAACGGGGAGACCCTCCTACGAGCAGTACTTC. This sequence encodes CASSLTGRPSYEQYF.